The 5 T cell receptor beta chains given below trace back to one sample, sequenced in a study of regulatory T cells in long-lasting Graves disease. The TCR beta library used iRepertoire HTBI primers with Arm-PCR amplification of CDR3. TCRdb reprocessed the multiplex PCR reads via MiXCR and lists one record per CDR3 protein. The sample lists about 460,000 distinct CDR3 sequences; approximately 22% were seen once. The time point was: persistent/refractory GD, antithyroid drugs over 5 years with positive TRAb. PBMC-extracted RNA yielded the TCR library. This specimen was peripheral blood mononuclear cells (PBMCs), taken when the disease was refractory, from a patient treated with antithyroid drugs. Receptor source: a female donor with Graves disease.

The chain has TRBV6-5 and TRBJ2-2, with D maybe TRBD1 (7 bases). Germline values: CDR1 MNHEY, CDR2 SVGAGI. The CDR3 has 14 residues. Trimming pared 10 bases from V and 4 bases from J, leaving 16 bases between. CDR3 DNA: TGTGCCACCCAGGGGGGAGGAAGCACCGGGGAGCTGTTTTTT. Its protein is CATQGGGSTGELFF.

This chain joins TRBV29-1 and TRBJ2-7, with 13 bases aligning to TRBD2. Germline CDR1 reads SQVTM; CDR2 reads ANQGSEA. The CDR3 is 14 residues long. The junction had 5 bases not matched to a gene; V was cut back by 6 bases and J by 3 bases. The CDR3 protein is CSVLGLAGRYEQYF. The CDR3 DNA follows: TGCAGCGTCCTGGGACTAGCGGGGCGCTACGAGCAGTACTTC.

This clonotype was seen many times. V gene TRBV20-1 combines with J gene TRBJ1-4; D might be TRBD1 (5 bases). CDR3 size: 13 residues. V gave up 4 bases and J gave up 4 bases, with 10 bases separating them. Germline V lookup: CDR1 DFQATT, CDR2 SNEGSKA (reference sequence). The CDR3 sequence is CSANSRGNEKLFF. Written as DNA, the CDR3 is TGCAGTGCTAATTCGAGGGGTAATGAAAAACTGTTTTTT.

Of note for this clonotype: A far larger clone lies a single base away; this is likely a read error. The chain combines TRBV11-2 with TRBJ1-2; weak D call: TRBD1 (5 bases). This CDR3 region has 16 residues. The V gene's germline CDR1 is SGHAT and CDR2 FQNNGV. Trimming shortened V by 1 base and J by 4 bases, and 16 bases separated the two germline ends. CDR3 nucleotides: TGTGCCAGCAGCTTAGCGACGGCAGCGGGGGGCTATGGCTACACCTTC. This codes for CASSLATAAGGYGYTF.

CDR3 DNA: TGCAGTGCTAGACACCCTTACGGACAGGTACCTCCCTACGAGCAGTACTTC. It yields the protein CSARHPYGQVPPYEQYF. The chain employs TRBV20-1 and TRBJ2-7, with 7 bases that match TRBD1. Germline V lookup: CDR1 DFQATT, CDR2 SNEGSKA (reference sequence). V lost 2 bases to trimming and J lost 2 bases; unmatched junction nucleotides: 15. The CDR3 runs to 17 residues.